Below are 24 T cell receptor beta chains sequenced from a single sample in a study of vaccination effects on CD4 cells after COVID-19. Their target antigens are unknown. The data were produced by immunoSEQ multiplex PCR, yet TCRdb's version contains in-frame clones alone and is incomplete. The table shows about 41,000 clones, with more than 65% occurring only once. Ahead of sequencing, the ViraFEST assay grew antigen-specific CD4+ T cells using viral peptide pools. Once cultured for nine to ten days, the cells underwent separation to obtain CD4+ T cells. Vaccinees lacked prior SARS-CoV-2 infection and tested negative for nucleocapsid antibodies. This specimen consisted of CD4+ T cells from PBMCs cultured with HCoV-NL63 spike peptides, obtained before COVID-19 vaccination. The source is a human donor who received a COVID-19 vaccine.

The chain carries TRBV2 and TRBJ2-6; 7 bases map to TRBD1. After removal of 6 bases from V and 4 bases from J, the junction contained 3 bases not matched to a gene. The germline gives CDR1 SNHLY, CDR2 FYNNEI. This CDR3 has 14 residues. In DNA form, the CDR3 reads TGTGCCAGCAGACAGGGGTCCGGGGCCAACGTCCTGACTTTC. Translating gives CASRQGSGANVLTF. Together with reference TRBV2 and TRBJ2-6, the CDR3 gives the full variable domain: EPEVTQTPSHQVTQMGQEVILRCVPISNHLYFYWYRQILGQKVEFLVSFYNNEISEKSEIFDDQFSVERPDGSNFTLKIRSTKLEDSAMYFCASRQGSGANVLTFGAGSRLTVL.

This clone was detected once. The chain couples TRBV10-1 to TRBJ2-5, with D perhaps given as TRBD1 or TRBD2 (5 bases each). The CDR3 loop spans 13 amino acids. Trimming cost V 3 bases and J 5 bases, with 10 bases left between them. Germline CDR1 is WNHNN and CDR2 is SYGVQD (reference sequence). CDR3 in DNA: TGCGCCAGCAGTGACCGAGGGGTGGAGACCCAGTACTTC. The encoded protein is CASSDRGVETQYF.

This rearrangement joins TRBV28 to TRBJ1-5; D ambiguous. Germline assignment: CDR1 MDHEN and CDR2 SYDVKM. CDR3 size: 13 residues. V lost 3 bases and J lost 1, with 4 bases in between. CDR3 loop: CASSFVSNQPQHF. CDR3 DNA: TGTGCCAGCAGTTTTGTGAGCAATCAGCCCCAGCATTTT.

V usage is TRBV4-1 and J usage is TRBJ2-7; 7 nucleotides agree with TRBD1. Germline V CDR1 and CDR2: MGHRA, YSYEKL. The V segment lost 1 base and the J segment 4 bases; nucleotides outside the gene matches: 7. There are 15 residues in the CDR3. CDR3 residues: CASSQAEGAGYEQYV. For the CDR3, the DNA is TGCGCCAGCAGCCAAGCAGAGGGGGCAGGGTACGAGCAGTACGTC.

The chain links TRBV4-3 to TRBJ1-6; D perhaps matches TRBD1 (6 bases). Per the germline V gene, CDR1 is LGHNA and CDR2 is YSLEER. Between the trimmed V and J ends, which lost 0 bases and 7 bases, there was a span of 10 bases. The CDR3 extends over 15 amino acids. This CDR3 is CASSQERGANSPLHF. CDR3 DNA: TGCGCCAGCAGCCAAGAGCGGGGGGCGAATTCACCCCTCCACTTT.

This clone was found once. This chain links TRBV5-1 with TRBJ1-3; D uncertain. CDR3 size: 16 residues. V was trimmed by 2 bases and J by 0 bases, leaving 12 bases between them. Looked up from germline, CDR1 is SGHRS and CDR2 is YFSETQ. The CDR3 DNA reads TGCGCCAGCAGCTTAAATCAGGACCCCTCTGGAAACACCATATATTTT. Translation gives CASSLNQDPSGNTIYF.

Written as DNA, the CDR3 is TGTGCCAGCAGCAAGGGCAGCAGCTCCTACGAGCAGTACGTC. As protein: CASSKGSSSYEQYV. This chain links TRBV21-1 with TRBJ2-7; the D call in the table, TRBD1, was not verified against the DNA. TRBV21-1 is a listed pseudogene. The CDR3 extends over 14 amino acids.

V is TRBV6-1 and J is TRBJ1-1; D call uncertain. This CDR3 is 13 amino acids long. Between the trimmed V and J ends, which lost 1 base and 5 bases, there was a span of 8 bases. Germline V gene sequence: CDR1 MNHNS, CDR2 SASEGT. In DNA form, the CDR3 reads TGTGCCAGCAGTGAAGGATGGGTGACTGAAGCTTTCTTT. This sequence encodes CASSEGWVTEAFF.

The genes are TRBV5-1 and TRBJ1-4; tentatively, D is TRBD1 (5 bases). There are 13 residues in the CDR3. V was cut by 0 bases and J by 10 bases, with 10 bases left in between. Germline loops: CDR1 SGHRS, CDR2 YFSETQ. CDR3: CASSLGAGRKLFF. CDR3 nucleotides: TGCGCCAGCAGCTTGGGGGCAGGGAGAAAACTGTTTTTT. Full variable domain (rest looked up from reference TRBV5-1 and TRBJ1-4): KAGVTQTPRYLIKTRGQQVTLSCSPISGHRSVSWYQQTPGQGLQFLFEYFSETQRNKGNFPGRFSGRQFSNSRSEMNVSTLELGDSALYLCASSLGAGRKLFFGSGTQLSVL.

The gene calls are TRBV18 and TRBJ2-2; 12 bases are a match to TRBD1. Germline loops: CDR1 KGHSH, CDR2 LQKENI. Trimming took 0 bases from V and 5 from J; bases not matched to a gene: 4. The CDR3 has 17 residues. CDR3 DNA sequence: TGTGCCAGCTCACCACCGGGGACAGGGGGCTGGACCGGGGAGCTGTTTTTT. This codes for CASSPPGTGGWTGELFF.

This clone was seen a handful of times. The gene calls are TRBV5-1 and TRBJ1-1; tentative D call: TRBD1 (6 bases). CDR3 size: 14 residues. Germline V lookup: CDR1 SGHRS, CDR2 YFSETQ. Trimming stripped 6 bases from V and 11 bases from J, with 23 bases between. The DNA for the CDR3 is TGCGCCAGCACCGAGACAGGAGCTGTTTCGCAGGCTTTCTTT. Translation: CASTETGAVSQAFF.

V and J are TRBV19 and TRBJ1-2; D unclear. V was pared by 7 bases and J by 0 bases, with 12 bases between. The CDR3 covers 14 residues. Germline V gene lookup returns CDR1 LNHDA and CDR2 SQIVND (reference sequence). The CDR3 bases are TGTGCCAGTACGGGGTCACAAACTAACTATGGCTACACCTTC. Translated: CASTGSQTNYGYTF. The full variable domain, completed using reference TRBV19 and TRBJ1-2, is DGGITQSPKYLFRKEGQNVTLSCEQNLNHDAMYWYRQDPGQGLRLIYYSQIVNDFQKGDIAEGYSVSREKKESFPLTVTSAQKNPTAFYLCASTGSQTNYGYTFGSGTRLTVV.

This rearrangement joins TRBV6-5 to TRBJ2-1, with 8 bases matching TRBD1. Per the germline V gene, CDR1 is MNHEY and CDR2 is SVGAGI. J was trimmed by 2 bases and V by 2 bases; bases with no gene match: 2. CDR3 length: 15 amino acids. The CDR3 bases are TGTGCCAGCAGTTACAGGGACAGGACCTACAATGAGCAGTTCTTC. Its translation is CASSYRDRTYNEQFF.

Only a few counts were recorded for this clone. J is TRBJ2-7 and V is TRBV23-1; 8 bases match TRBD1. TRBV23-1 is reported as an ORF; its role is uncertain. J was trimmed by 6 bases and V by 8 bases; bases with no gene match: 6. The CDR3 is made up of 12 amino acids. The CDR3 coding sequence is TGCGCCAGCGGGTGGACAGGGCTCGAGCAGTACGTC. Protein product: CASGWTGLEQYV.

The chain recombines TRBV18 with TRBJ1-4; 9 bases line up with TRBD1. CDR1 is KGHSH, CDR2 LQKENI, per germline. J was trimmed by 4 bases and V by 3 bases; bases with no gene match: 3. The length of the CDR3 is 15 residues. The CDR3 is CASSPTGQGNEKLFF. The CDR3 region has the DNA TGTGCCAGCTCACCTACGGGACAGGGTAATGAAAAACTGTTTTTT.

The rearrangement links TRBV20-1 to TRBJ2-1; TRBD2 matches at 11 bases. The CDR3 is 14 amino acids. Germline V lookup: CDR1 DFQATT, CDR2 SNEGSKA (reference sequence). With V trimmed by 3 bases and J by 5 bases, 3 bases remained unmatched. Here the CDR3 DNA reads TGCAGTGCTAGTAGCGGGGGGGCGGACAATGAGCAGTTCTTC. It specifies CSASSGGADNEQFF.

V is TRBV5-8 and J is TRBJ2-7, with no clear D. The CDR3 is 11 amino acids. Germline CDR1 SGHTS, CDR2 YDEGEE. Trimming took 1 base from V and 6 from J, leaving 5 bases between them. In DNA, the CDR3 is TGTGCCAGCAGCTTGAAGCGCGAGCAGTACGTC. Its translation: CASSLKREQYV.

The chain links TRBV18 to TRBJ2-4; possible D gene TRBD1, 5 bases. The V and J ends lost 0 bases and 5 bases respectively, with 14 bases between them. The CDR3 has 16 residues. From germline, CDR1 is KGHSH and CDR2 LQKENI. Here the CDR3 reads CASSPPDSQGQNIQYF. The CDR3 DNA follows: TGTGCCAGCTCACCACCCGACAGCCAAGGCCAAAACATTCAGTACTTC.

The count of this clone is one. The chain combines TRBV7-3 with TRBJ2-3; the D gene is possibly TRBD2 (6 bases). Germline CDR1 and CDR2: SGHTA and FQGTGA. There are 14 residues in the CDR3. Trimming took 3 bases from V and 8 from J, leaving 15 bases between them. The CDR3 DNA reads as TGTGCCAGCAGCTTCAATAGCGGCGAGGGTACGCAGTATTTT. Residues: CASSFNSGEGTQYF.

Only a few counts were recorded for this clone. V and J are TRBV20-1 and TRBJ2-7; weak D call: TRBD2 (5 bases). With 5 bases removed from V and 4 bases from J, the gap between germline ends came to 9 bases. The germline V gene has CDR1 DFQATT and CDR2 SNEGSKA (reference sequence). The CDR3 is 11 residues long. The CDR3 sequence: CSAHRTYEQYV. The CDR3 DNA sequence: TGCAGTGCTCACCGGACTTACGAGCAGTACGTC.

The V and J genes are TRBV2 and TRBJ1-2; 7 nucleotides line up with TRBD1. Looked up from germline, CDR1 is SNHLY and CDR2 is FYNNEI. The length of the CDR3 is 15 residues. Unmatched junction bases numbered 9, after V lost 5 bases and J lost 3 bases. The CDR3 DNA follows: TGTGCCAGCAGTCTCGGACAGGTGCGCTACTATGGCTACACCTTC. It encodes CASSLGQVRYYGYTF.

This clone was picked up a small number of times. The chain employs TRBV2 and TRBJ2-7, with D hard to call. V lost 6 bases, J lost 2 bases, and 14 bases lay in between. The CDR3 runs to 14 residues. CDR1 is SNHLY, CDR2 FYNNEI, per germline. CDR3 loop: CASSKAASPYEQYV. The CDR3 bases are TGTGCCAGCAGCAAAGCAGCCAGCCCCTACGAGCAGTACGTC.

This clone is a singleton in its sample. The chain links TRBV7-3 to TRBJ2-1, with TRBD2 matching 8 bases. J lost 5 bases, V lost 5 bases, and 8 bases had no gene match. The germline V gene encodes CDR1 SGHTA and CDR2 FQGTGA. The CDR3 extends over 15 amino acids. The CDR3 nucleotides are TGTGCCAGCAGCCAGTATCAGCGGGGGCACAATGAGCAGTTCTTC. Translation gives CASSQYQRGHNEQFF.

The chain links TRBV28 to TRBJ1-5, with 7 bases aligning to TRBD1. V lost 7 bases to trimming and J lost 2 bases; unmatched junction nucleotides: 5. Germline-derived CDR1 and CDR2 are MDHEN and SYDVKM. The CDR3 sequence is 14 residues long. Here the CDR3 reads CASTPGGRNQPQHF. The CDR3 nucleotides are TGTGCCAGCACCCCAGGGGGACGCAATCAGCCCCAGCATTTT.